One and the same sample provided the 24 T cell receptor beta chains below, sequenced in a study of vaccination and CD4 T cells after COVID-19. The antigens of these receptors remain unknown. The treatment was: approximately nine-day PBMC culture with coronavirus spike peptide pools or control peptides (ViraFEST assay). CD4+ T cells of the unexposed donor were collected before the COVID-19 pandemic (2011-2018). Once obtained from cultured CD4+ T cells, the DNA was sequenced using the Oncomine TCR Beta short-read assay. TCRdb reprocessed the PCR reads via MiXCR and lists one record per CDR3 protein. The profile covers roughly 2,500 distinct CDR3 sequences, with 15% to 20% appearing a single time and roughly 25% taken by the ten largest. Material: CD4+ T cells from blood, cultured in vitro. The receptors come from a human donor in good health.

The chain joins TRBV5-4 to TRBJ1-2; a possible D gene is TRBD1 (6 bases). CDR1 SGHNT and CDR2 YYREEE come from the germline V gene (reference sequence). The V and J ends lost 0 bases and 7 bases respectively, with 16 bases between them. CDR3 size: 15 residues. CDR3 protein: CASSLATGRELGYTF. As DNA, the CDR3 is TGTGCCAGCAGCTTGGCCACAGGGAGAGAACTTGGCTACACCTTC.

This clonotype was observed a handful of times. This chain connects TRBV5-1 to TRBJ2-3; weak D call: TRBD1 (5 bases). Germline V gene data show CDR1 as SGHRS and CDR2 as YFSETQ. This CDR3 is 15 amino acids long. V was shortened by 2 bases and J by 4 bases, with 14 bases between the two germline ends. The CDR3 protein is CASSFARDLADTQYF. The DNA of the CDR3 is TGCGCCAGCAGCTTCGCCAGGGATTTAGCAGATACGCAGTATTTT.

The V and J genes are TRBV20-1 and TRBJ2-7, with TRBD2 as a possible D gene (6 bases). The CDR3 runs to 14 residues. Trimming stripped 5 bases from V and 5 bases from J, with 19 bases between. Germline loops: CDR1 DFQATT, CDR2 SNEGSKA (reference sequence). As DNA, the CDR3 is TGCAGTGCTGCGGGGATAGGGTCTCAGAACGAGCAGTACTTC. Protein product: CSAAGIGSQNEQYF.

The chain joins TRBV12-3 or TRBV12-4 to TRBJ2-7; 10 bases map to TRBD1. V was clipped by 6 bases and J by 6 bases; unmatched bases: 5. This CDR3 region has 13 residues. CDR3 sequence: CASSHRTGGEQYF. The CDR3 DNA is TGTGCCAGCAGCCATCGGACAGGGGGCGAGCAGTACTTC.

This clonotype was observed a few times. The V and J genes are TRBV7-3 and TRBJ2-5; D gene unclear. The germline V and J ends were trimmed by 0 bases and 5 bases, with 13 bases remaining between them. The germline gives CDR1 SGHTA, CDR2 FQGTGA. This CDR3 spans 15 amino acids. The CDR3 region has the DNA TGTGCCAGCAGCTTAACGGGCTCGATTCGGGAGACCCAGTACTTC. The encoded protein is CASSLTGSIRETQYF. Drawing the rest from reference TRBV7-3 and TRBJ2-5, the complete variable domain is GAGVSQTPSNKVTEKGKYVELRCDPISGHTALYWYRQSLGQGPEFLIYFQGTGAADDSGLPNDRFFAVRPEGSVSTLKIQRTERGDSAVYLCASSLTGSIRETQYFGPGTRLLVL.

The chain links TRBV18 to TRBJ1-2, with 8 bases identical to TRBD1. There are 13 residues in the CDR3. Trimming cost V 6 bases and J 7 bases; bases outside gene matches: 7. Per germline, CDR1 KGHSH and CDR2 LQKENI. This CDR3 is CASSGQAVAGYTF. In nucleotides, the CDR3 is TGTGCCAGCTCGGGACAGGCTGTTGCTGGCTACACCTTC.

In this sample, this clonotype turned up a few times. The rearrangement joins TRBV2 to TRBJ1-1; no reliable D call. The CDR3 extends over 12 amino acids. V dropped 7 bases and J dropped 6 bases, with 12 bases sitting between them. Looked up from germline, CDR1 is SNHLY and CDR2 is FYNNEI. The CDR3 loop reads CASKLTHAEAFF. The CDR3 bases are TGTGCCAGCAAGCTGACTCACGCTGAAGCTTTCTTT.

This clonotype was recorded a few times. The rearrangement links TRBV18 to TRBJ1-1, with a tentative D call TRBD1 (5 bases). CDR3 length equals 14 residues. The germline V gene has CDR1 KGHSH and CDR2 LQKENI. The V and J ends lost 0 bases and 2 bases respectively, with 7 bases between them. DNA for the CDR3: TGTGCCAGCTCACCACCGGGACGAAACACTGAAGCTTTCTTT. This translates into CASSPPGRNTEAFF.

This clonotype is judged medium-sized. The chain is built from TRBV7-3 and TRBJ1-6, with D perhaps TRBD1 (6 bases). CDR3 length: 19 residues. The V end lost 10 bases, the J end lost 2 bases, and 27 bases lay between the germline ends. Germline CDR1 reads SGHTA; CDR2 reads FQGTGA. CDR3 in DNA: TGTGCCATCCTACCCGGGACATCACCTGTTAAAGCCTATAATTCACCCCTCCACTTT. Encoded protein: CAILPGTSPVKAYNSPLHF.

This clonotype was counted a few times. The V gene is TRBV20-1, the J gene TRBJ2-1, with TRBD2 identical over 8 bases. Germline assignment: CDR1 DFQATT and CDR2 SNEGSKA (reference sequence). Trimming at V came to 3 bases and at J to 2 bases, leaving 0 bases not matched to a gene. The CDR3 extends over 13 amino acids. This chain's CDR3 is CSASGRAYNEQFF. Written as DNA, the CDR3 is TGCAGTGCTAGCGGGAGGGCCTACAATGAGCAGTTCTTC.

CDR3 bases: TGTGCCAGCAGTTACCCTCAGGTGGAGAAGGCAGATACGCAGTATTTT. Protein sequence: CASSYPQVEKADTQYF. The gene calls are TRBV6-2 or TRBV6-3 and TRBJ2-3; no clear D gene. The CDR3 runs to 16 residues. CDR1 and CDR2 from the germline V gene are MNHEY and SVGEGT. V lost 2 bases to trimming and J lost 4 bases, with 16 bases between them.

This clonotype is medium-sized within its sample. The chain employs TRBV2 and TRBJ1-5; 8 nucleotides line up with TRBD1. The germline V gene encodes CDR1 SNHLY and CDR2 FYNNEI. This CDR3 contains 15 residues. Germline trimming cut 6 bases from V and 8 bases from J; bases unmatched to any gene: 12. The CDR3 nucleotides are TGTGCCAGCAGCGGAATGGGACAGGCAATTGAGCCCCAGCATTTT. Its translation is CASSGMGQAIEPQHF.

This clonotype was seen a few times. The rearrangement joins TRBV20-1 to TRBJ1-4; D unresolved. Trimming stripped 6 bases from V and 4 bases from J, with 9 bases between. The germline V gene has CDR1 DFQATT and CDR2 SNEGSKA (reference sequence). The CDR3 covers 12 residues. In DNA form, the CDR3 reads TGCAGTGCCGACGGTTTTAATGAAAAACTGTTTTTT. Translated: CSADGFNEKLFF.

This clonotype was detected only a few times. The rearrangement joins TRBV6-1 to TRBJ1-2; a weak D match, TRBD1 (6 bases). V was trimmed by 7 bases and J by 5 bases, leaving 29 bases between them. CDR1 is MNHNS, CDR2 SASEGT, per germline. The CDR3 is made up of 18 amino acids. Here the CDR3 DNA reads TGTGCCAGCACTTCCGCGACCGTTTTCAGGGGCCGGGGATATGGCTACACCTTC. Translation: CASTSATVFRGRGYGYTF.

The chain employs TRBV19 and TRBJ2-7, with D perhaps TRBD2 (6 bases). The ends were cut back, 4 bases at V and 0 bases at J, with 10 bases in the middle. Germline loops: CDR1 LNHDA, CDR2 SQIVND (reference sequence). The CDR3 has 14 amino acids. CDR3 bases: TGTGCCAGTAGTAACCCGGGACTCTCCTACGAGCAGTACTTC. It yields the protein CASSNPGLSYEQYF.

The CDR3 nucleotides are TGTGCCAGCAGCGACCAGGGGCCAGATACGCAGTATTTT. Amino acid sequence: CASSDQGPDTQYF. This sequence joins TRBV7-8 and TRBJ2-3; the D gene is possibly TRBD1 (6 bases). The germline V gene encodes CDR1 SGHVS and CDR2 FQNEAQ. CDR3 length: 13 residues. V was clipped by 5 bases and J by 4 bases, with 10 bases between them.

This clonotype is judged medium-sized (0.01 to 0.1%). The chain links TRBV7-9 to TRBJ1-1; 8 nucleotides match TRBD1. The CDR3 spans 17 residues. With 5 bases clipped from V and 0 bases from J, the junction kept 11 bases outside the gene matches. Germline CDR1 SEHNR, CDR2 FQNEAQ (reference sequence). CDR3 coding DNA: TGTGCCAGCAGCCCCCTTTGGACAGGGTTGGTGAACACTGAAGCTTTCTTT. It is translated as CASSPLWTGLVNTEAFF. The full variable domain, in which reference TRBV7-9 and TRBJ1-1 provide the parts outside the CDR3, is DTGVSQNPRHKITKRGQNVTFRCDPISEHNRLYWYRQTLGQGPEFLTYFQNEAQLEKSRLLSDRFSAERPKGSFSTLEIQRTEQGDSAMYLCASSPLWTGLVNTEAFFGQGTRLTVV.

Details on this clonotype: A much larger clone sits a single nucleotide away, making a read error possible. The chain has TRBV7-2 and TRBJ2-7; TRBD2 might be the D (7 bases). The germline V gene has CDR1 SGHTA and CDR2 FQGNSA. This CDR3 comprises 16 residues. Deletions cut 6 bases from V and 1 base from J, with 19 bases between. CDR3 amino acids: CASRPTSEGGSYEQYF. The DNA for the CDR3 is TGTGCCAGCAGACCTACTAGCGAGGGGGGTTCCTACGAGCAGTACTTC.

The chain couples TRBV6-2 or TRBV6-3 to TRBJ2-5; D uncertain. The V end was cut by 0 bases, the J end by 1 base, with 6 bases between. CDR1 and CDR2 (germline): MNHEY, SVGEGT. The CDR3 consists of 14 residues. DNA of the CDR3: TGTGCCAGCAGTTACTCGGACGTCCAAGAGACCCAGTACTTC. It encodes CASSYSDVQETQYF.

The chain combines TRBV10-3 with TRBJ2-2; 7 bases line up with TRBD1. The germline CDR1 and CDR2 sequences are ENHRY and SYGVKD. The CDR3 has 15 amino acids. V shed 6 bases and J 0 bases; nucleotides not matched to a gene: 4. CDR3 DNA: TGTGCCATCAGCTGGGACAGCGCGAACACCGGGGAGCTGTTTTTT. This encodes CAISWDSANTGELFF.

Within the sample, this clonotype is medium-sized (0.01 to 0.1%). The chain recombines TRBV15 with TRBJ2-5, with a possible D match to TRBD2 (6 bases). This CDR3 is built from 14 residues. Trimming left V 1 base short and J 4 bases short, with 10 bases between. Per the germline V gene, CDR1 is LNHNV and CDR2 is YYDKDF (reference sequence). CDR3 protein: CATSRVGGGETQYF. CDR3 nucleotide sequence: TGTGCCACCAGCAGAGTGGGGGGAGGAGAGACCCAGTACTTC.

This clonotype was observed a single time. The chain uses TRBV11-2 and TRBJ2-1, with TRBD1 matching over 10 bases. The junction had 13 bases not matched to a gene; V was cut back by 4 bases and J by 7 bases. CDR3 length: 17 amino acids. Germline assignment: CDR1 SGHAT and CDR2 FQNNGV. Here the CDR3 reads CASSSGQGIWGGNEQFF. The CDR3 DNA is TGTGCCAGCAGCTCGGGACAGGGGATTTGGGGAGGGAATGAGCAGTTCTTC. Complete variable domain (other parts from reference TRBV11-2 and TRBJ2-1): EAGVAQSPRYKIIEKRQSVAFWCNPISGHATLYWYQQILGQGPKLLIQFQNNGVVDDSQLPKDRFSAERLKGVDSTLKIQPAKLEDSAVYLCASSSGQGIWGGNEQFFGPGTRLTVL.

V usage is TRBV6-1 and J usage is TRBJ1-1; no clear D. The V end was cut by 2 bases, the J end by 5 bases, with 15 bases between. The CDR3 consists of 15 residues. The germline V gene has CDR1 MNHNS and CDR2 SASEGT. The CDR3 DNA is TGTGCCAGCAGTGAATCCCAACCTGGAGGGACTGAAGCTTTCTTT. Protein product: CASSESQPGGTEAFF.

The chain employs TRBV14 and TRBJ1-2, with unresolved D. CDR3 length: 14 residues. Trimming stripped 4 bases from V and 2 bases from J, with 11 bases between. From germline, CDR1 is SGHDN and CDR2 FVKESK. CDR3 in amino acids: CASSRGRQNYGYTF. The CDR3 DNA sequence: TGTGCCAGCAGCCGAGGGAGGCAGAACTATGGCTACACCTTC.